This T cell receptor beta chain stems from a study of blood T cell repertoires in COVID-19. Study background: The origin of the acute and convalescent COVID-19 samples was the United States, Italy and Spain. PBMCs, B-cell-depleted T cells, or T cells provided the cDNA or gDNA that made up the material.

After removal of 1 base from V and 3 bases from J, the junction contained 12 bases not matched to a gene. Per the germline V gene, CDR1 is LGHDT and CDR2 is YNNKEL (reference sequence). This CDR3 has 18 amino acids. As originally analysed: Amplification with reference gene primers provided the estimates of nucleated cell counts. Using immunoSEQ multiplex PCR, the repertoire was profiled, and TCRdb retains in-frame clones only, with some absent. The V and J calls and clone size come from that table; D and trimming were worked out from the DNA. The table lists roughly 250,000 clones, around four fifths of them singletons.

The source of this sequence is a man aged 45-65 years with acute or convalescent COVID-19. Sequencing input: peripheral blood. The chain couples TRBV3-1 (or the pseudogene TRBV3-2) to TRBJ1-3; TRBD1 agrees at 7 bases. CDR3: CASSQVSGTARRGNTIYF. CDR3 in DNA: TGTGCCAGCAGCCAAGTTTCCGGGACAGCAAGGCGTGGAAACACCATATATTTT.